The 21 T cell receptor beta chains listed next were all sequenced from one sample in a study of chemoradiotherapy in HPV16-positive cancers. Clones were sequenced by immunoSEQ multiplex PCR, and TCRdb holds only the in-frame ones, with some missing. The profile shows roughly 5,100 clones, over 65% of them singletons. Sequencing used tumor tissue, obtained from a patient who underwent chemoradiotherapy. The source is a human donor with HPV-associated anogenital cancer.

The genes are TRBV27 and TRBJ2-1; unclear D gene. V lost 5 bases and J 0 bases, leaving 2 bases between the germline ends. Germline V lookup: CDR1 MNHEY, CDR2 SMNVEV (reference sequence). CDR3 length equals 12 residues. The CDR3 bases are TGTGCCAGCAGTGCCTCCTACAATGAGCAGTTCTTC. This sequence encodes CASSASYNEQFF.

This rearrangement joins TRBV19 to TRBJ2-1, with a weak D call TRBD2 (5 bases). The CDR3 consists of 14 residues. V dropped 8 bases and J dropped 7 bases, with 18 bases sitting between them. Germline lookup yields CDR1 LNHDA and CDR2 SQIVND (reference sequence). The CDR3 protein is CASDPGQPGNEQFF. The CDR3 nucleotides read TGTGCCAGTGATCCTGGGCAGCCGGGAAATGAGCAGTTCTTC.

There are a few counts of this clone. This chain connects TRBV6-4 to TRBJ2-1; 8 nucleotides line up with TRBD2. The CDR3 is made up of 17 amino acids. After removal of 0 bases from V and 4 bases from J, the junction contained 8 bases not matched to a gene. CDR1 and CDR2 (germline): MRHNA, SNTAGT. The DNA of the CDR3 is TGTGCCAGCAGTGACTCGCCTAGCGGCGGGGGGTACAATGAGCAGTTCTTC. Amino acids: CASSDSPSGGGYNEQFF.

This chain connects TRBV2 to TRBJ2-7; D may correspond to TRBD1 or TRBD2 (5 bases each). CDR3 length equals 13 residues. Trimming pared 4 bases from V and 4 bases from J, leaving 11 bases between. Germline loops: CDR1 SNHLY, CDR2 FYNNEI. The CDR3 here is CASSVGWGYEQYF. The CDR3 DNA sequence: TGTGCCAGCAGTGTGGGTTGGGGGTACGAGCAGTACTTC. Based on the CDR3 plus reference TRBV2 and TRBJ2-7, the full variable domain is EPEVTQTPSHQVTQMGQEVILRCVPISNHLYFYWYRQILGQKVEFLVSFYNNEISEKSEIFDDQFSVERPDGSNFTLKIRSTKLEDSAMYFCASSVGWGYEQYFGPGTRLTVT.

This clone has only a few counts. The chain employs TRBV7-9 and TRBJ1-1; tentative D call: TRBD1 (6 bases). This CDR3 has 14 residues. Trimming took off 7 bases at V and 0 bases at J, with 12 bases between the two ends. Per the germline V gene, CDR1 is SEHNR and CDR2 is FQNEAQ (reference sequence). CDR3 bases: TGTGCCAGCACCAAACAGGGCATGAACACTGAAGCTTTCTTT. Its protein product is CASTKQGMNTEAFF.

The CDR3 DNA is TGCGCCAGCAGCTCACGGACAGACCCCTATGGCTACACCTTC. This encodes CASSSRTDPYGYTF. The chain uses TRBV5-1 and TRBJ1-2; TRBD1 might be the D (6 bases). V lost 3 bases to trimming and J lost 4 bases, with 13 bases between them. The CDR3 spans 14 residues. In germline, CDR1 is SGHRS, CDR2 YFSETQ.

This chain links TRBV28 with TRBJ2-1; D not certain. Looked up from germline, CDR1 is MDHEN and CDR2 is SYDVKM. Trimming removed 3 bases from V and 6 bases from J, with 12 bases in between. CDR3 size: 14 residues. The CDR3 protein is CASSFRWAPNEQFF. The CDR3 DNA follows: TGTGCCAGCAGTTTTAGATGGGCCCCCAATGAGCAGTTCTTC.

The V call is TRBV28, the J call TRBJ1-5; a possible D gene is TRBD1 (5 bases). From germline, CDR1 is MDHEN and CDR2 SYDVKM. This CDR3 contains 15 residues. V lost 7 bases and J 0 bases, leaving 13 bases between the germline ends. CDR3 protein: CASTLGTASNQPQHF. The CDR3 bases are TGTGCCAGCACCCTCGGGACGGCTAGCAATCAGCCCCAGCATTTT.

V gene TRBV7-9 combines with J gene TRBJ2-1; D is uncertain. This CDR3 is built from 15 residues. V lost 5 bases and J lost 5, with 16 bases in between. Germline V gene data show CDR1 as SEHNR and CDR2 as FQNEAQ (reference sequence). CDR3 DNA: TGTGCCAGCAGCCGCCATCTCGGGCGAAACAATGAGCAGTTCTTC. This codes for CASSRHLGRNNEQFF.

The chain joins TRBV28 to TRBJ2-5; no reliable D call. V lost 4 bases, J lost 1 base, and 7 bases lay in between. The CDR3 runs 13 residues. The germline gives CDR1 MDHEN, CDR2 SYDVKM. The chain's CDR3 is CASSSPAQETQYF. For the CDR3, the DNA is TGTGCCAGCAGTTCCCCGGCCCAAGAGACCCAGTACTTC.

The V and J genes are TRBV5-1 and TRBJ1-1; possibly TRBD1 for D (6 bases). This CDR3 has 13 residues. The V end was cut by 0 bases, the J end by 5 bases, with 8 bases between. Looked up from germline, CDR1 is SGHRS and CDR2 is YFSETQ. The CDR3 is CASSLGTGTEAFF. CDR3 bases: TGCGCCAGCAGCTTGGGAACAGGGACTGAAGCTTTCTTT.

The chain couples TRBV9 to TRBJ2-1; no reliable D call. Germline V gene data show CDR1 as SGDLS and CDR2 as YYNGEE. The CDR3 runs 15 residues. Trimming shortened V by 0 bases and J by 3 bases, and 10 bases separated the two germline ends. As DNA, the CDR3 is TGTGCCAGCAGCGTAGCTGGGAATCTCTACAATGAGCAGTTCTTC. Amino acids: CASSVAGNLYNEQFF. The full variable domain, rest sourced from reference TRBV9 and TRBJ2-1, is DSGVTQTPKHLITATGQRVTLRCSPRSGDLSVYWYQQSLDQGLQFLIQYYNGEERAKGNILERFSAQQFPDLHSELNLSSLELGDSALYFCASSVAGNLYNEQFFGPGTRLTVL.

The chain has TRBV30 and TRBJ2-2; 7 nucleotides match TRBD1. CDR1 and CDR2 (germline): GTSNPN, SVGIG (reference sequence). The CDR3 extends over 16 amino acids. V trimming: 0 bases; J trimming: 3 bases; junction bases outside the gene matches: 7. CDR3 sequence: CAWSVHKGGYTGELFF. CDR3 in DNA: TGTGCCTGGAGTGTACATAAAGGGGGCTACACCGGGGAGCTGTTTTTT.

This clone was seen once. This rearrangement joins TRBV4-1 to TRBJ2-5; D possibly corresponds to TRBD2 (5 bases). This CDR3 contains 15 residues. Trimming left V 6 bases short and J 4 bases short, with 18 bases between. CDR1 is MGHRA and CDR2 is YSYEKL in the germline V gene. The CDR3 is CASSRPMPRGETQYF. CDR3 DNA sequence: TGCGCCAGCAGTCGCCCCATGCCCCGGGGAGAGACCCAGTACTTC.

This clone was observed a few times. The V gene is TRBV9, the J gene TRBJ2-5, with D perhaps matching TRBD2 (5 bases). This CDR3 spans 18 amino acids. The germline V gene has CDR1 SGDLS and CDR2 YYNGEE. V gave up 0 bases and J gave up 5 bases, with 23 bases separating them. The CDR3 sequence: CASSVVSERPPGYETQYF. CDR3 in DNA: TGTGCCAGCAGCGTAGTCTCTGAGCGACCACCGGGATACGAGACCCAGTACTTC.

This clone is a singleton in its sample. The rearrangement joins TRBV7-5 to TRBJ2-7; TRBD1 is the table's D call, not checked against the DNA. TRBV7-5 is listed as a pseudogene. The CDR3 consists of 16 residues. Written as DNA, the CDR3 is TGTGCCAGAAGCTTAGTTGGCAGGTCCTCCTCCTACGAGCAGTACTTC. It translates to CARSLVGRSSSYEQYF.

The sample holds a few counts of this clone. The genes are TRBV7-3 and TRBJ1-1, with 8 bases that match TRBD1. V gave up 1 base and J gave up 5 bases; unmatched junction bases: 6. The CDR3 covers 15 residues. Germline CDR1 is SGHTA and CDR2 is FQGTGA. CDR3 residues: CASSLKPTGETEAFF. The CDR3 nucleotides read TGTGCCAGCAGCTTAAAACCGACAGGGGAAACTGAAGCTTTCTTT.

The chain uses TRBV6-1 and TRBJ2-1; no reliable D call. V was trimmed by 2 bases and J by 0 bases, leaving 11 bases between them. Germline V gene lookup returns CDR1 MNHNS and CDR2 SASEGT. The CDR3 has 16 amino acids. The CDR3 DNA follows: TGTGCCAGCAGTGAACGTAAAATCTCCTCCTACAATGAGCAGTTCTTC. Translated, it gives CASSERKISSYNEQFF.

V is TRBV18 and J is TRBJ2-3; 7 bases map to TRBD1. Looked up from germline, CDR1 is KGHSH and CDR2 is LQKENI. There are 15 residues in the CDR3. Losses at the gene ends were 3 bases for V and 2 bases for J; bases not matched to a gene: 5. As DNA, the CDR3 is TGTGCCAGCTCACCGGCCGGGACAGCCACAGATACGCAGTATTTT. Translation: CASSPAGTATDTQYF.

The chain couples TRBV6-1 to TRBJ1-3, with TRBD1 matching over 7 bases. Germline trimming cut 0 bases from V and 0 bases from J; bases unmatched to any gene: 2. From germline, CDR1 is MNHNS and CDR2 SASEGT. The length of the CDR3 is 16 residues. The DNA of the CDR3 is TGTGCCAGCAGTGAAGCGGCAGGGGGCTCTGGAAACACCATATATTTT. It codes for CASSEAAGGSGNTIYF.

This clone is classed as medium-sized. The CDR3 spells CASSLGHRDANTGELFF. The CDR3 bases are TGCGCCAGCAGCTTGGGCCACAGGGACGCGAACACCGGGGAGCTGTTTTTT. The genes are TRBV5-1 and TRBJ2-2; possible D gene TRBD1, 6 bases. This CDR3 has 17 residues. Germline V CDR1 and CDR2: SGHRS, YFSETQ. Deletions cut 0 bases from V and 0 bases from J, with 12 bases between.